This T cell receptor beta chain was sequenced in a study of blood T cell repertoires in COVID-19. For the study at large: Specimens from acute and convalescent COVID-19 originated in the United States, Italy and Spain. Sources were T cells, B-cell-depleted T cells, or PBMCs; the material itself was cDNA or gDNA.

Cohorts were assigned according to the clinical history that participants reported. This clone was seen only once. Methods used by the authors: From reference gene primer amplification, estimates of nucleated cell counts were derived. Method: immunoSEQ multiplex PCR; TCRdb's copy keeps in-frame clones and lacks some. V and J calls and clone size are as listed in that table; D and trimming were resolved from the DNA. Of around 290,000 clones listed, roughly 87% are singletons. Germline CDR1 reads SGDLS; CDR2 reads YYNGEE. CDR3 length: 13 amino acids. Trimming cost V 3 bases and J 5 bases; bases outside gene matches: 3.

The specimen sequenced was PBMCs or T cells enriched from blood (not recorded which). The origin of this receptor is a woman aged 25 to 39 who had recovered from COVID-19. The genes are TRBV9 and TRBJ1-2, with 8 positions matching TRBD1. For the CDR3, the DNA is TGTGCCAGCAGCGAGGGACAGGCTTATGGCTACACCTTC. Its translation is CASSEGQAYGYTF.